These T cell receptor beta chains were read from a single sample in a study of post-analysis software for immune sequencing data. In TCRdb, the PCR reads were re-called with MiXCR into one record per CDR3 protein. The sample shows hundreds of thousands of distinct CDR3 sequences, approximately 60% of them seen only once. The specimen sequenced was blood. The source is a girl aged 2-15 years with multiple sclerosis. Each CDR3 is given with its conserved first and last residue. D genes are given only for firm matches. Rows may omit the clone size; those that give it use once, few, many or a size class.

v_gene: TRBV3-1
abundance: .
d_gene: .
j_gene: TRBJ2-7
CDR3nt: TGTGCCAGCAGCCAAGAGGAGATCTCCTACGAGCAGTACTTC
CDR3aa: CASSQEEISYEQYF

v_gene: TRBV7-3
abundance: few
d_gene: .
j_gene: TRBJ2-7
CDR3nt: TGTGCCAGCAGCCCTGGGGCAGGCGGAGGCTACGAGCAGTACTTC
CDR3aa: CASSPGAGGGYEQYF

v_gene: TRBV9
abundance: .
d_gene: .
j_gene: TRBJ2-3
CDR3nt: TGTGCCAGCAGCGTAGGGAGTCGGGGCACAGATACGCAGTATTTT
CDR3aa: CASSVGSRGTDTQYF

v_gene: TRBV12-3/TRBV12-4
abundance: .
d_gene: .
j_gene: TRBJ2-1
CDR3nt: TGTGCCAGCAGTCCCACGGGGGATGGGGAGCAGTTCTTC
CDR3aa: CASSPTGDGEQFF

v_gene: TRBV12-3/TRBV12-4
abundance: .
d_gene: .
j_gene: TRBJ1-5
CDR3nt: TGTGCCAGCAGTTTCTTGGAACGGCAGCCCCAGCATTTT
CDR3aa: CASSFLERQPQHF

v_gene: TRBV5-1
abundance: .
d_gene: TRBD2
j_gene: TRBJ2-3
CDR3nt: TGCGCCAGCAGCTTGGTGGTAGCGGGAGAGAGCACAGATACGCAGTATTTT
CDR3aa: CASSLVVAGESTDTQYF

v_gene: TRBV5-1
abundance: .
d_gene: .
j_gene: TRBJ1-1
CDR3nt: TGCGCCAGCAGCTTGGTTTTGGTGACAGGCTTGAACACTGAAGCTTTCTTT
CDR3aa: CASSLVLVTGLNTEAFF

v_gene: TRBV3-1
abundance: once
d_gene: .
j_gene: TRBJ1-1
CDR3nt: TGTGCCAGCAGCCAAGATGGGGGAAGGGGGAACACTGAAGCTTTCTTT
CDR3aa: CASSQDGGRGNTEAFF

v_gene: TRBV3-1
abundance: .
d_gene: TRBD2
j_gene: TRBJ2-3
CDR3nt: TGTGCCAGCAGTCCCAGACGGGGGGGCCTCACAGATACGCAGTATTTT
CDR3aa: CASSPRRGGLTDTQYF

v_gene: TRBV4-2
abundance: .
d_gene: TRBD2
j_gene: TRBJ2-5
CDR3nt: TGTGCCAGCAGCCAGGAACCGGGACTAGCGGGGGGGAAAGAGACCCAGTACTTC
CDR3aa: CASSQEPGLAGGKETQYF

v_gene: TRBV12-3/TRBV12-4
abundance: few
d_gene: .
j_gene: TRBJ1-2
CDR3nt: TGTGCCAGCAGTTTCATGCTCTATGGCTACACCTTC
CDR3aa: CASSFMLYGYTF

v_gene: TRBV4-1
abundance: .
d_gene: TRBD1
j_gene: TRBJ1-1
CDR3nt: TGCGCCAGCAGCCAAGTCTTCGGACCGGGACAGATAAACACTGAAGCTTTCTTT
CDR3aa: CASSQVFGPGQINTEAFF

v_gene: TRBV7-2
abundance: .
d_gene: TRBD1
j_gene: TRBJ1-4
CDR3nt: TGTGCCAGCAGCTCCGACAGGGTTGAAAAACTGTTTTTT
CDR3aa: CASSSDRVEKLFF

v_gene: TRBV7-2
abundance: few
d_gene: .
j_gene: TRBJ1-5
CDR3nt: TGTGCCAGCAGCTCCGCAGGGAATTTTCAGCCCCAGCATTTT
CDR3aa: CASSSAGNFQPQHF

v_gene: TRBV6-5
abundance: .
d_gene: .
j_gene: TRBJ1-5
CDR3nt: TGTGCCAGCAGTCGCGCCGGCAATCCCGGCAATCAGCCCCAGCATTTT
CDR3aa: CASSRAGNPGNQPQHF

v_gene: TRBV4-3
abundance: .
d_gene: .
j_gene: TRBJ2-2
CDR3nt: TGCGCCAGCAGCCAAGATCCACTGAACACCGGGGAGCTGTTTTTT
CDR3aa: CASSQDPLNTGELFF

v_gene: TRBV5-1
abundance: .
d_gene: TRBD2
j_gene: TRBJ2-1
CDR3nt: TGCGCCAGCAGCCCGACTAGCGGGAGAAAGAATGAGCAGTTCTTC
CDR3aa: CASSPTSGRKNEQFF

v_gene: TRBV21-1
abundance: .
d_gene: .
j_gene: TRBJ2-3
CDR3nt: TGTGCCAGCAGCAAACAGGCAGGCAGGAGCCACACAGATACGCAGTATTTT
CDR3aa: CASSKQAGRSHTDTQYF

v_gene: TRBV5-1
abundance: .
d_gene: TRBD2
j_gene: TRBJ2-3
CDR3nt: TGCGCCAGCAGCTTGGTTCGTTTCTCGGCGGGAGAAATAGATACGCAGTATTTT
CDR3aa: CASSLVRFSAGEIDTQYF

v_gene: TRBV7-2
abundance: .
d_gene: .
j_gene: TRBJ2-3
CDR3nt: TGTGCCAGCAGCTCCTACTCCCCCACAGATACGCAGTATTTT
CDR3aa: CASSSYSPTDTQYF

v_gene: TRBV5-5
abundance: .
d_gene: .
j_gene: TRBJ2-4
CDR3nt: TGTGCCAGCAGTCCTAGTCGGGACATTCAGTACTTC
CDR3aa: CASSPSRDIQYF

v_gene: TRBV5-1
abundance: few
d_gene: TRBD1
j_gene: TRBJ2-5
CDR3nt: TGCGCCAGCAGCCCCTTGGGCAGGGGGAGAGAAGAGACCCAGTACTTC
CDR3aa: CASSPLGRGREETQYF

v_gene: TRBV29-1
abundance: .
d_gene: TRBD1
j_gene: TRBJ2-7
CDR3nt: TGCAGCGTTGTGTTGGGACAGCTCTCCTACGAGCAGTACTTC
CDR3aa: CSVVLGQLSYEQYF

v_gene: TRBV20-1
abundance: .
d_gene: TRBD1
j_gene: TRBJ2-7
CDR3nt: TGCAGTGCTACGCCGGGACAGGGGCTCGACGAGCAGTACTTC
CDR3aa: CSATPGQGLDEQYF

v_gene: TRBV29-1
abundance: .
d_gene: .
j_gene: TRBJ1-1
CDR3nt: TGCAGCGTCCAAGGGGGGGAGGCAGCTTTCTTT
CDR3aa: CSVQGGEAAFF

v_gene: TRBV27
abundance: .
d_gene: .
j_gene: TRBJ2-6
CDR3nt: TGTGCCAGCGCTCTTGTTTCTGGGGCCAACGTCCTGACTTTC
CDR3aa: CASALVSGANVLTF

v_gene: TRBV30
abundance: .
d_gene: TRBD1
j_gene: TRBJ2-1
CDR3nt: TGTGCCTGGAGTGGGGGACAGGGGAGGTACAATGAGCAGTTCTTC
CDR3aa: CAWSGGQGRYNEQFF